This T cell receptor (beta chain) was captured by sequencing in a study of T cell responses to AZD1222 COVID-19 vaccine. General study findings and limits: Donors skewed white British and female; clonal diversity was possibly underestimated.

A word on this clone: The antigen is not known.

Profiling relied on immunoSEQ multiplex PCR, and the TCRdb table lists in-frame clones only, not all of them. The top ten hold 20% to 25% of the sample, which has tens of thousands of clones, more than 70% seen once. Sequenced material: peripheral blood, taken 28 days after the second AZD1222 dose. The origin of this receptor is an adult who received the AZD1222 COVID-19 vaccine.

CDR3 nucleotides: TGTGCCAGCAGTCGCGGGGGCTCCTCCTACGAGCAGTACTTC. It codes for CASSRGGSSYEQYF. The J gene is TRBJ2-7, the V gene TRBV7-2, with D possibly TRBD2 on 7 matching bases. The CDR3 spans 14 residues. Germline V gene data show CDR1 as SGHTA and CDR2 as FQGNSA. V was shortened by 6 bases and J by 0 bases, with 12 bases between the two germline ends. The whole variable domain, remainder taken from reference TRBV7-2 and TRBJ2-7, is GAGVSQSPSNKVTEKGKDVELRCDPISGHTALYWYRQSLGQGLEFLIYFQGNSAPDKSGLPSDRFSAERTGGSVSTLTIQRTQQEDSAVYLCASSRGGSSYEQYFGPGTRLTVT.